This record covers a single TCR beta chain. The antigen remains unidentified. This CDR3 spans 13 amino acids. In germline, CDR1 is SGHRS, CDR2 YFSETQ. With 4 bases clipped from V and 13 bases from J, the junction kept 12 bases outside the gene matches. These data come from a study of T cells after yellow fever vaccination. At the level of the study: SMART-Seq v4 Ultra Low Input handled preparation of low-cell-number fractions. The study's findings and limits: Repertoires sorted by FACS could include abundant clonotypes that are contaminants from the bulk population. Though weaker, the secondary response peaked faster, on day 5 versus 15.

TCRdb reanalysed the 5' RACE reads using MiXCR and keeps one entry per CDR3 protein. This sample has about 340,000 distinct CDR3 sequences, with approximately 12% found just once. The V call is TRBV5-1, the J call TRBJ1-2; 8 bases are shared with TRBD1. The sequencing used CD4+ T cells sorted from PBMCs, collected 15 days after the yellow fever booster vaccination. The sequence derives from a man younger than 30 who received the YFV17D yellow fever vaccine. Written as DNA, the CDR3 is TGCGCCAGCAGCCCCTGGACAGGGAGTAATTTCACCTTC. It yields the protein CASSPWTGSNFTF. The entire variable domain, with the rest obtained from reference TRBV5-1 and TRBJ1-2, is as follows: KAGVTQTPRYLIKTRGQQVTLSCSPISGHRSVSWYQQTPGQGLQFLFEYFSETQRNKGNFPGRFSGRQFSNSRSEMNVSTLELGDSALYLCASSPWTGSNFTFGSGTRLTVV.